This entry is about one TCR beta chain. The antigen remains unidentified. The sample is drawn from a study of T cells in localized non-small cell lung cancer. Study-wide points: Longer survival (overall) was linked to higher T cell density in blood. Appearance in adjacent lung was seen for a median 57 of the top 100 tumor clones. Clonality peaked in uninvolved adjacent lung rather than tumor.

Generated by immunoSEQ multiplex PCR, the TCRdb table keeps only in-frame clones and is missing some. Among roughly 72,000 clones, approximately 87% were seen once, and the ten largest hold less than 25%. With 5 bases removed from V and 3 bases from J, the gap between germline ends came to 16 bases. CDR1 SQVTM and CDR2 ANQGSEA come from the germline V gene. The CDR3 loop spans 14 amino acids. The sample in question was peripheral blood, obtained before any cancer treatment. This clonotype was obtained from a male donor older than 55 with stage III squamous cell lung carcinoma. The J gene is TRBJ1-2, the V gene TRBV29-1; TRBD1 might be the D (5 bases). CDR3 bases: TGCAGCGTTAGGGGAGGGGCGACAGACTATGGCTACACCTTC. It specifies CSVRGGATDYGYTF.